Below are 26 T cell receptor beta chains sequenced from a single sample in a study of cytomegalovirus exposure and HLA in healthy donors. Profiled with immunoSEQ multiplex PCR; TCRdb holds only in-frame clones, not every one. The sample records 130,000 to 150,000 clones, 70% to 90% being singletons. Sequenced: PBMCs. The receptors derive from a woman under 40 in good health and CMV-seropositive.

CDR3 coding DNA: TGTGCCAGCGGATCGAGAGGGGGGGACCCTCCCTTACGGGAGCAGTACTTC. Its protein product is CASGSRGGDPPLREQYF. J is TRBJ2-7 and V is TRBV7-9; perhaps TRBD2 as D (7 bases). CDR1 is SEHNR and CDR2 is FQNEAQ in the germline V gene (reference sequence). The CDR3 extends over 17 amino acids. Between the trimmed V and J ends, which lost 8 bases and 7 bases, there was a span of 30 bases.

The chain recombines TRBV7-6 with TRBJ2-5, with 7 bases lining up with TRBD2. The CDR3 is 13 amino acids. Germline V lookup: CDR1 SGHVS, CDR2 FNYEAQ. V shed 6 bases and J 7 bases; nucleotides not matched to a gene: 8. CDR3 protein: CASSMVSGGTQYF. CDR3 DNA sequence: TGTGCCAGCAGTATGGTATCGGGAGGGACCCAGTACTTC.

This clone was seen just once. The CDR3 sequence is CASSTEEDGEQFF. CDR3 DNA: TGCGCCAGCAGCACAGAGGAGGACGGTGAGCAGTTCTTC. The chain employs TRBV5-1 and TRBJ2-1; D perhaps matches TRBD2 (5 bases). Germline V CDR1 and CDR2: SGHRS, YFSETQ. V lost 4 bases, J lost 9 bases, and 14 bases lay in between. The CDR3 runs to 13 residues.

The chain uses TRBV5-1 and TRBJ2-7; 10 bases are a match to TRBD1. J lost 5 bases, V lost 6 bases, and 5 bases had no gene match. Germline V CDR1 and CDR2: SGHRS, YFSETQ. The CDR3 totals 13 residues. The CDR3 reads CASNRDRGHEQYF. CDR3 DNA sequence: TGCGCCAGCAACCGGGACAGGGGCCACGAGCAGTACTTC.

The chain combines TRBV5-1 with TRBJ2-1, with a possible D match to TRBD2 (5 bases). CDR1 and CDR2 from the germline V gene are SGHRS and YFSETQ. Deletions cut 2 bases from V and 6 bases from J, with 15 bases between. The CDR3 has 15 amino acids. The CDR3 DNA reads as TGCGCCAGCAGCTTCGGTAGCGCCCCAGGCAATGAGCAGTTCTTC. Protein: CASSFGSAPGNEQFF.

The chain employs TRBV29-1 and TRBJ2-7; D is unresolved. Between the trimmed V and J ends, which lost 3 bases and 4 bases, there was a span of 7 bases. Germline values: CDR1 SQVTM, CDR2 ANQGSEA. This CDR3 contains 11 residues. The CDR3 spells CSVESHYEQYF. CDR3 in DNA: TGCAGCGTTGAGAGCCATTACGAGCAGTACTTC.

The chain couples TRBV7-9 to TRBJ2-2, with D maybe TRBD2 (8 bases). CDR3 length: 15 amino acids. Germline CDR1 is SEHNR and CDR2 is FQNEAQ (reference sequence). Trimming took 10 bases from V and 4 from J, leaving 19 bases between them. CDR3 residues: CATLAGPGGTGELFF. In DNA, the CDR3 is TGTGCCACCTTAGCGGGACCAGGGGGCACCGGGGAGCTGTTTTTT.

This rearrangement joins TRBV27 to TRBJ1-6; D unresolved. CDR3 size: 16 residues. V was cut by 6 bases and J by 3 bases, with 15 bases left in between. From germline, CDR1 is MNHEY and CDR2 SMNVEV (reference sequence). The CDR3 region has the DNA TGTGCCAGCAGACTAGGAGGCCTCAACTATAATTCACCCCTCCACTTT. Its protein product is CASRLGGLNYNSPLHF.

CDR3: CASSFASGRATDTQYF. The CDR3 DNA reads TGTGCCAGCAGCTTCGCTAGCGGGAGGGCGACAGATACGCAGTATTTT. This chain joins TRBV11-2 and TRBJ2-3, with TRBD2 matching over 12 bases. The CDR3 totals 16 residues. The junction had 4 bases not matched to a gene; V was cut back by 3 bases and J by 3 bases. Germline lookup yields CDR1 SGHAT and CDR2 FQNNGV. Filled out from reference TRBV11-2 and TRBJ2-3, the complete variable domain reads EAGVAQSPRYKIIEKRQSVAFWCNPISGHATLYWYQQILGQGPKLLIQFQNNGVVDDSQLPKDRFSAERLKGVDSTLKIQPAKLEDSAVYLCASSFASGRATDTQYFGPGTRLTVL.

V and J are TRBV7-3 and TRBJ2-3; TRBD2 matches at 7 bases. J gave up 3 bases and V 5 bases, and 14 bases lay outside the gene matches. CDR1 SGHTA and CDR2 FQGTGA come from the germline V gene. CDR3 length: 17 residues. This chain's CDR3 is CASSHGRSGKGTDTQYF. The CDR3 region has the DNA TGTGCCAGCAGCCACGGACGGAGCGGGAAAGGAACAGATACGCAGTATTTT. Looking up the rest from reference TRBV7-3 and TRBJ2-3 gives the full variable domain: GAGVSQTPSNKVTEKGKYVELRCDPISGHTALYWYRQSLGQGPEFLIYFQGTGAADDSGLPNDRFFAVRPEGSVSTLKIQRTERGDSAVYLCASSHGRSGKGTDTQYFGPGTRLTVL.

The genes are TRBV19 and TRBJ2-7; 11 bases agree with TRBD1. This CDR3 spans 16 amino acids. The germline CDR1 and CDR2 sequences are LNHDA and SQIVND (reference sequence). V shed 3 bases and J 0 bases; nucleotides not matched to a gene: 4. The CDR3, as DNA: TGTGCCAGTAGTATGTATGGGACAGGGGGCTCCTACGAGCAGTACTTC. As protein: CASSMYGTGGSYEQYF.

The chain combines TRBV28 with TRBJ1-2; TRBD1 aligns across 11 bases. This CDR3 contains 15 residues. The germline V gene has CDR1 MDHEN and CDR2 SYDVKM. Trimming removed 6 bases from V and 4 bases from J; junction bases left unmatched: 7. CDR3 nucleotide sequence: TGTGCCAGCAGAGGACAGGGGGCGGTCTCCTATGGCTACACCTTC. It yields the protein CASRGQGAVSYGYTF.

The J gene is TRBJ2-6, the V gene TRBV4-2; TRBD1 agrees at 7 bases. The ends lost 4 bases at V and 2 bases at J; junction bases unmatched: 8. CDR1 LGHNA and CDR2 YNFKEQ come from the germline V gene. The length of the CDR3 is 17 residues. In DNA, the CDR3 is TGTGCCAGCAGCCCAACAGGGGAAACAGCTGGGGCCAACGTCCTGACTTTC. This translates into CASSPTGETAGANVLTF.

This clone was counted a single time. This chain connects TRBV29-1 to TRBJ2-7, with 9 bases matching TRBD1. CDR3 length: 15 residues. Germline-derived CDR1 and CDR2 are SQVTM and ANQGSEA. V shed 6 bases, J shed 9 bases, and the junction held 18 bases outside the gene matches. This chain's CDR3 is CSVNDPGQGQWGQYF. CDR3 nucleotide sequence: TGCAGCGTCAATGACCCGGGACAGGGCCAATGGGGGCAGTACTTC.

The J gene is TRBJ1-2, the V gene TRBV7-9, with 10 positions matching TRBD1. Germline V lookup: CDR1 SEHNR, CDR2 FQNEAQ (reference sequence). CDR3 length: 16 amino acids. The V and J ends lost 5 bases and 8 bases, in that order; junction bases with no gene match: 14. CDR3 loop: CASSQNSRQGASGYTF. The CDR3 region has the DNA TGTGCCAGCAGCCAGAATAGCAGACAGGGGGCAAGCGGCTACACCTTC.

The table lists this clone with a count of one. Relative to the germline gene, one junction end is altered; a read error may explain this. The CDR3 DNA follows: TGTGCCAGGAGTGGGGGTCGGGGGGGCCCGGAGACCCAGTACTTC. Its protein is CARSGGRGGPETQYF. The genes are TRBV2 and TRBJ2-5; TRBD2 aligns across 8 bases. Germline V CDR1 and CDR2: SNHLY, FYNNEI. The CDR3 length is 15 residues.

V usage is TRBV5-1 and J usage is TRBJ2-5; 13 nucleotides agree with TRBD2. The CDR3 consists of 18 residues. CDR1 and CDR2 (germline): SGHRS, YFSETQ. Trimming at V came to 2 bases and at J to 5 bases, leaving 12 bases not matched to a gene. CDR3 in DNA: TGCGCCAGCAGCTTTCGGAGGACTAGCGGGAGAACGGCGGAGACCCAGTACTTC. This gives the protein CASSFRRTSGRTAETQYF.

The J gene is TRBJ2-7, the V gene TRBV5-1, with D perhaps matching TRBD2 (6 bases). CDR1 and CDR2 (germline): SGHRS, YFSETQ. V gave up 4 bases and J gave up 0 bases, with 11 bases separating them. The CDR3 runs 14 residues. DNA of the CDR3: TGCGCCAGCAGCCTGACTAGTTCCTCCTACGAGCAGTACTTC. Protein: CASSLTSSSYEQYF.

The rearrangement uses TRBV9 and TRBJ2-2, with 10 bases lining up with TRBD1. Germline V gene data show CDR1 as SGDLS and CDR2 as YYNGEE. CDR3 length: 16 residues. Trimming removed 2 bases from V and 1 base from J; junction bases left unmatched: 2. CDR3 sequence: CASSVGDRGNTGELFF. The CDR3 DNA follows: TGTGCCAGCAGCGTTGGGGACAGGGGGAACACCGGGGAGCTGTTTTTT.

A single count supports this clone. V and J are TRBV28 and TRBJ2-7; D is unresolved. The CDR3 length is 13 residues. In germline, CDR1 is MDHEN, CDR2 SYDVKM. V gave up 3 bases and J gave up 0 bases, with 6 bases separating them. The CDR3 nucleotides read TGTGCCAGCAGTTTGGGCAGCTCCTACGAGCAGTACTTC. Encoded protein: CASSLGSSYEQYF.

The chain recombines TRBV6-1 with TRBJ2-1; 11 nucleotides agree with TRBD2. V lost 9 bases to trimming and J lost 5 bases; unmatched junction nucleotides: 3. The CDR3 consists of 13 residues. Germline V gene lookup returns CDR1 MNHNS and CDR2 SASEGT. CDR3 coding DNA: TGTGCCAGTAGACTAGCGGGAAACAATGAGCAGTTCTTC. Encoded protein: CASRLAGNNEQFF.

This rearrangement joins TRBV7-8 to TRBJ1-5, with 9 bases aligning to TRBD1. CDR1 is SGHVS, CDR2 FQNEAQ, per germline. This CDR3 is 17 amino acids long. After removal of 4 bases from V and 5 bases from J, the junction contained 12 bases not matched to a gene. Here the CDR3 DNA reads TGTGCCAGCAGCTCATTCCGGGACAGGGTTTTTGATCAGCCCCAGCATTTT. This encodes CASSSFRDRVFDQPQHF.

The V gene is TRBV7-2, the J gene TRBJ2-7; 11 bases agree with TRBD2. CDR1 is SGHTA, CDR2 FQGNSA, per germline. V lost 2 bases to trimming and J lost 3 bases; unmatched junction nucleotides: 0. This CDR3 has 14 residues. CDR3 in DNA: TGTGCCAGCAGCTTAACTAGCGGGAGCTACGAGCAGTACTTC. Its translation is CASSLTSGSYEQYF.

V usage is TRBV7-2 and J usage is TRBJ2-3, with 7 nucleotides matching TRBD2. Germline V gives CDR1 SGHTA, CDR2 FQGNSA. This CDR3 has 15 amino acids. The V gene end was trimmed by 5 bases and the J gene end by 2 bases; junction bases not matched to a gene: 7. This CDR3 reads CASSPSSGLTDTQYF. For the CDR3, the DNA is TGTGCCAGCAGCCCATCTAGCGGACTCACAGATACGCAGTATTTT.

The CDR3, as DNA: TGTGCCAGCAGTTCTGGGACTAGCGGCACAGATACGCAGTATTTT. Translated: CASSSGTSGTDTQYF. The rearrangement uses TRBV27 and TRBJ2-3; TRBD2 matches at 10 bases. There are 15 residues in the CDR3. Germline CDR1 is MNHEY and CDR2 is SMNVEV (reference sequence). J was trimmed by 1 base and V by 4 bases; bases with no gene match: 2.

DNA for the CDR3: TGTGCCACGGGAACCACTGAGCAGTTCTTC. Translating gives CATGTTEQFF. The genes are TRBV6-5 and TRBJ2-1; D may be TRBD2 (5 bases). V shed 10 bases and J shed 9 bases, with 10 bases lying between them. Germline CDR1 and CDR2: MNHEY and SVGAGI. The CDR3 is made up of 10 amino acids.